This entry is about one TCR beta chain. No antigen is known for it. This sample stems from a study of CD8 T cells in Susac syndrome. Overall study results and limits: That the number of individuals in its TCR sequencing and HLA analysis was relatively small was acknowledged by the study.

Reverse transcription of roughly 0.5 to 1 ug RNA used random hexamers. Amplification of TCR beta CDR3 across 54 Vbeta and 13 Jbeta was performed with immunoSEQ multiplex PCR. Each CDR3 protein gets one entry after TCRdb re-called the immunoSEQ multiplex PCR reads with MiXCR. The sample consists of roughly 200,000 distinct CDR3 sequences, under 97% of them appearing once. TCR beta sequencing covered blood CD8+ and CD4+ T cells. Patients with stable or active relapsing-remitting disease, all of them treatment-naive, made up the multiple sclerosis controls. Germline V CDR1 and CDR2: LGHNT, FRNRAP. The CDR3 is 16 amino acids. V was clipped by 3 bases and J by 0 bases, with 9 bases between them.

The genes are TRBV12-5 and TRBJ2-6; D is unresolved. The sequence derives from a human donor with multiple sclerosis. The specimen was CD4+ T cells from PBMCs. As DNA, the CDR3 is TGTGCTAGTGGTTTCGGTAGCACCTCTGGGGCCAACGTCCTGACTTTC. This translates into CASGFGSTSGANVLTF.